These 23 T cell receptor beta chains originate from one sample sequenced in a study of blood T cell repertoires in COVID-19. TCRdb's copy holds only in-frame clones and misses some; the assay was immunoSEQ multiplex PCR. This table holds around 190,000 clones, roughly 86% found once. The sequencing sample was made of PBMCs or T cells enriched from blood (not recorded which). Receptor source: a man aged 40-49 years with acute COVID-19.

The CDR3 here is CASSLTGRVTEAFF. The CDR3 nucleotides read TGTGCCAGCAGCCTTACAGGCAGGGTCACTGAAGCTTTCTTT. The V gene is TRBV6-5, the J gene TRBJ1-1; TRBD1 might be the D (5 bases). V was clipped by 6 bases and J by 4 bases, with 15 bases between them. The CDR3 runs to 14 residues. In germline, CDR1 is MNHEY, CDR2 SVGAGI.

This clone was picked up one time. The chain employs TRBV6-2 or TRBV6-3 and TRBJ2-6; D may be TRBD2 (7 bases). The CDR3 extends over 15 amino acids. The germline CDR1 and CDR2 sequences are MNHEY and SVGEGT. V was pared by 5 bases and J by 3 bases, with 11 bases between. The DNA of the CDR3 is TGTGCCAGCAGTAGGGGGGGAGATGGGGCCAACGTCCTGACTTTC. Encoded protein: CASSRGGDGANVLTF.

The V gene is TRBV19, the J gene TRBJ1-1; D might be TRBD1 (5 bases). The length of the CDR3 is 15 residues. The V gene lost 7 bases and the J gene lost 5 bases, with 20 bases spanning the gap. Germline V lookup: CDR1 LNHDA, CDR2 SQIVND (reference sequence). The CDR3 DNA reads as TGTGCCAGTACTATCTACGGGGGGATGGGGACTGAAGCTTTCTTT. Residues: CASTIYGGMGTEAFF.

The CDR3 reads CASSAQREQFF. CDR3 bases: TGTGCCAGCAGCGCGCAACGGGAGCAGTTCTTC. V and J are TRBV2 and TRBJ2-1, with unresolved D. Per the germline V gene, CDR1 is SNHLY and CDR2 is FYNNEI. CDR3 length: 11 amino acids. V lost 6 bases and J 10 bases, leaving 10 bases between the germline ends.

The CDR3 is CASSPRPYANYGYTF. The CDR3 region has the DNA TGTGCCAGTAGTCCGCGCCCTTACGCTAACTATGGCTACACCTTC. The chain employs TRBV19 and TRBJ1-2; D not resolved. CDR3 size: 15 residues. Germline lookup yields CDR1 LNHDA and CDR2 SQIVND (reference sequence). The V gene lost 5 bases and the J gene lost 0 bases, with 13 bases spanning the gap.

A few counts support this clone. V is TRBV7-2 and J is TRBJ2-2, with a tentative D call TRBD2 (5 bases). The germline V gene encodes CDR1 SGHTA and CDR2 FQGNSA. There are 13 residues in the CDR3. V was cut by 1 base and J by 13 bases, with 13 bases left in between. CDR3 residues: CASSLVGGFGLFF. The DNA of the CDR3 is TGTGCCAGCAGCTTAGTCGGCGGGTTTGGGCTGTTTTTT.

The rearrangement joins TRBV4-2 to TRBJ1-4, with D unresolved. V was trimmed by 1 base and J by 9 bases, leaving 6 bases between them. The CDR3 runs to 12 residues. CDR1 and CDR2 (germline): LGHNA, YNFKEQ. The CDR3 loop is CASSQGLKKLFF. The CDR3 DNA reads TGTGCCAGCAGCCAAGGACTTAAAAAACTGTTTTTT.

The chain employs TRBV28 and TRBJ2-5; 13 bases map to TRBD2. This CDR3 contains 15 residues. The germline V gene encodes CDR1 MDHEN and CDR2 SYDVKM. V dropped 6 bases and J dropped 5; count of bases not matched to a gene: 6. Written as DNA, the CDR3 is TGTGCCAGCAGGGAGGGACTAGCGGGGACGGAGACCCAGTACTTC. Translated, it gives CASREGLAGTETQYF.

The chain recombines TRBV12-3 or TRBV12-4 with TRBJ2-1; no firm D call. Trimming took off 3 bases at V and 9 bases at J, with 12 bases between the two ends. The length of the CDR3 is 13 residues. The CDR3 sequence: CASSFSGPGEQFF. The CDR3 DNA is TGTGCCAGCAGTTTCTCGGGTCCGGGTGAGCAGTTCTTC.

This clone came up a few times. The rearrangement links TRBV24-1 to TRBJ1-2; the match to TRBD1 covers 7 bases. The length of the CDR3 is 14 residues. CDR1 and CDR2 from the germline V gene are KGHDR and SFDVKD. V shed 4 bases and J 3 bases; nucleotides not matched to a gene: 4. The CDR3 loop reads CATSEDGTDYGYTF. The DNA for the CDR3 is TGTGCCACCAGTGAAGACGGGACAGACTATGGCTACACCTTC.

The chain links TRBV27 to TRBJ2-5; 10 bases match TRBD2. Germline V lookup: CDR1 MNHEY, CDR2 SMNVEV (reference sequence). CDR3 size: 17 residues. The trim removed 1 base at V and 5 bases at J, leaving 10 bases unmatched. CDR3 protein: CASSLYGAGGRRETQYF. CDR3 bases: TGTGCCAGCAGTTTATATGGAGCGGGAGGGCGGCGGGAGACCCAGTACTTC.

V and J are TRBV7-9 and TRBJ2-7, with 11 bases fitting TRBD2. The CDR3 extends over 16 amino acids. Trimming at V came to 5 bases and at J to 2 bases, leaving 8 bases not matched to a gene. Germline V CDR1 and CDR2: SEHNR, FQNEAQ (reference sequence). The CDR3 DNA is TGTGCCAGCAGCCCTTCTAGCGGGAGGCGAACCTACGAGCAGTACTTC. This encodes CASSPSSGRRTYEQYF.

This clone was recorded only once. This chain uses TRBV9 with TRBJ2-1, with D possibly matching TRBD2 (5 bases). Looked up from germline, CDR1 is SGDLS and CDR2 is YYNGEE. V dropped 4 bases and J dropped 7 bases, with 18 bases sitting between them. The CDR3 is made up of 15 amino acids. The CDR3 is CASSSAGGPTNEQFF. The CDR3 DNA sequence: TGTGCCAGCAGCTCGGCAGGAGGCCCGACGAATGAGCAGTTCTTC. The whole variable domain, filled in from reference TRBV9 and TRBJ2-1, reads DSGVTQTPKHLITATGQRVTLRCSPRSGDLSVYWYQQSLDQGLQFLIQYYNGEERAKGNILERFSAQQFPDLHSELNLSSLELGDSALYFCASSSAGGPTNEQFFGPGTRLTVL.

The chain couples TRBV9 to TRBJ2-5, with D possibly being TRBD1 (5 bases). This CDR3 contains 16 residues. Trimming shortened V by 0 bases and J by 2 bases, and 14 bases separated the two germline ends. Germline CDR1 and CDR2: SGDLS and YYNGEE. The CDR3 is CASSVDGWAGQETQYF. The CDR3 region has the DNA TGTGCCAGCAGCGTAGATGGCTGGGCAGGGCAAGAGACCCAGTACTTC.

The rearrangement uses TRBV19 and TRBJ1-1; weak D call: TRBD1 (5 bases). Trimming left V 6 bases short and J 4 bases short, with 9 bases between. Per the germline V gene, CDR1 is LNHDA and CDR2 is SQIVND (reference sequence). The CDR3 spans 12 residues. CDR3 amino acids: CASRGVGTEAFF. The CDR3, as DNA: TGTGCCAGTAGAGGGGTGGGCACTGAAGCTTTCTTT.

This chain joins TRBV7-3 and TRBJ2-1; D remains unclear. The CDR3 consists of 13 residues. Germline CDR1 SGHTA, CDR2 FQGTGA. The ends were cut back, 1 base at V and 6 bases at J, with 7 bases in the middle. The CDR3 DNA is TGTGCCAGCAGCTTAAGTGCGAGCAATGAGCAGTTCTTC. The encoded protein is CASSLSASNEQFF. The full variable domain, rest sourced from reference TRBV7-3 and TRBJ2-1, is GAGVSQTPSNKVTEKGKYVELRCDPISGHTALYWYRQSLGQGPEFLIYFQGTGAADDSGLPNDRFFAVRPEGSVSTLKIQRTERGDSAVYLCASSLSASNEQFFGPGTRLTVL.

This clone was recorded once. The J gene is TRBJ2-6, the V gene TRBV25-1, with D perhaps matching TRBD2 (5 bases). CDR1 and CDR2 (germline): MGHDK, SYGVNS. The V end was cut by 6 bases, the J end by 1 base, with 16 bases between. CDR3 length equals 17 residues. CDR3: CASSEPGSPSGANVLTF. The CDR3, as DNA: TGTGCCAGCAGCGAACCGGGGTCACCTTCTGGGGCCAACGTCCTGACTTTC.

This chain joins TRBV28 and TRBJ1-2; 9 bases align to TRBD1. The V segment lost 5 bases and the J segment 4 bases; nucleotides outside the gene matches: 5. Germline V gene sequence: CDR1 MDHEN, CDR2 SYDVKM. The CDR3 has 14 residues. CDR3 DNA: TGTGCCAGCAGTACGCGGACAGGGGCCTATGGCTACACCTTC. Its protein product is CASSTRTGAYGYTF.

The CDR3 nucleotides read TGTGCCAGTAGTAGCCCTGACGGGACAGCTCAAGAGACCCAGTACTTC. Translating gives CASSSPDGTAQETQYF. The J gene is TRBJ2-5, the V gene TRBV19, with 7 bases that match TRBD1. This CDR3 comprises 16 residues. V lost 4 bases to trimming and J lost 2 bases; unmatched junction nucleotides: 10. The germline CDR1 and CDR2 sequences are LNHDA and SQIVND (reference sequence). The whole variable domain, filled in from reference TRBV19 and TRBJ2-5, reads DGGITQSPKYLFRKEGQNVTLSCEQNLNHDAMYWYRQDPGQGLRLIYYSQIVNDFQKGDIAEGYSVSREKKESFPLTVTSAQKNPTAFYLCASSSPDGTAQETQYFGPGTRLLVL.

V gene TRBV11-2 combines with J gene TRBJ2-5; 14 nucleotides line up with TRBD2. Unmatched junction bases numbered 6, after V lost 5 bases and J lost 4 bases. From germline, CDR1 is SGHAT and CDR2 FQNNGV. This CDR3 comprises 16 residues. In DNA form, the CDR3 reads TGTGCCAGCAGCGTTGGACTAGCGGGAGGTTCAGAGACCCAGTACTTC. This gives the protein CASSVGLAGGSETQYF.

The chain recombines TRBV29-1 with TRBJ2-7; tentatively, D is TRBD1 (6 bases). The CDR3 spans 13 residues. Germline V gene sequence: CDR1 SQVTM, CDR2 ANQGSEA. V was clipped by 7 bases and J by 2 bases, with 15 bases between them. This CDR3 is CSGQTGQTYEQYF. CDR3 nucleotide sequence: TGCAGCGGGCAGACAGGCCAAACCTACGAGCAGTACTTC.

This chain joins TRBV24-1 and TRBJ2-1; 10 bases line up with TRBD1. Trimming cost V 2 bases and J 0 bases; bases outside gene matches: 3. Per germline, CDR1 KGHDR and CDR2 SFDVKD. This CDR3 has 17 amino acids. CDR3 protein: CATSDSRTGGSYNEQFF. The CDR3 nucleotides are TGTGCCACCAGTGATTCAAGGACAGGGGGCTCCTACAATGAGCAGTTCTTC.

The CDR3 nucleotides read TGCGCCAGCAGCCAAGTTGGCAGGGTGGGGGAAAAACTGTTTTTT. It encodes CASSQVGRVGEKLFF. V usage is TRBV4-3 and J usage is TRBJ1-4, with D maybe TRBD1 (5 bases). Trimming took off 1 base at V and 8 bases at J, with 14 bases between the two ends. The CDR3 has 15 amino acids. The germline V gene encodes CDR1 LGHNA and CDR2 YSLEER.